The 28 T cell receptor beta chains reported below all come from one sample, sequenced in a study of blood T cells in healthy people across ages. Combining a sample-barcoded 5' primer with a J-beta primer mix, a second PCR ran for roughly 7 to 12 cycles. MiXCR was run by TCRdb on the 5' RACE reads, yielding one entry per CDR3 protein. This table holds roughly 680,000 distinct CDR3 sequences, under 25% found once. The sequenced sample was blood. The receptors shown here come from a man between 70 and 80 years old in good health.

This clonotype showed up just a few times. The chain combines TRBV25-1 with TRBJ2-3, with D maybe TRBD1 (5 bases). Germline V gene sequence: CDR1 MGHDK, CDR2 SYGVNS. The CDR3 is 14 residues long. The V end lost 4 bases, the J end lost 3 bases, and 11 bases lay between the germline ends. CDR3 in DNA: TGTGCCAGCAGTGCCCCGGACACTACAGATACGCAGTATTTT. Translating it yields CASSAPDTTDTQYF.

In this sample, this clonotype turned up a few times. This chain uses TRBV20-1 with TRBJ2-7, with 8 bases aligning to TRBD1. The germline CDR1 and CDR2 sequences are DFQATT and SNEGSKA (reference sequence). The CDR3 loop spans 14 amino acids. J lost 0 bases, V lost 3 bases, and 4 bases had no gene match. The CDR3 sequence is CSARDREISYEQYF. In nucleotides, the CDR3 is TGCAGTGCTAGGGACAGGGAGATCTCCTACGAGCAGTACTTC.

The CDR3 loop reads CASRRTRDFSYEQYF. For the CDR3, the DNA is TGTGCCAGCAGGCGAACTCGGGACTTCTCCTACGAGCAGTACTTC. The chain links TRBV3-1 to TRBJ2-7, with D possibly being TRBD2 (6 bases). CDR1 and CDR2 (germline): LGHDT, YNNKEL (reference sequence). Between the trimmed V and J ends, which lost 6 bases and 0 bases, there was a span of 15 bases. The CDR3 is made up of 15 amino acids.

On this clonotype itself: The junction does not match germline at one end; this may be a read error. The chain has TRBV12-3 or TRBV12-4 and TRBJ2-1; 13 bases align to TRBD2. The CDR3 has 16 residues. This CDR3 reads CASGLEGLAGNNEQFF. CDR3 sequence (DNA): TGTGCCAGCGGTTTAGAGGGACTAGCGGGGAATAATGAGCAGTTCTTC.

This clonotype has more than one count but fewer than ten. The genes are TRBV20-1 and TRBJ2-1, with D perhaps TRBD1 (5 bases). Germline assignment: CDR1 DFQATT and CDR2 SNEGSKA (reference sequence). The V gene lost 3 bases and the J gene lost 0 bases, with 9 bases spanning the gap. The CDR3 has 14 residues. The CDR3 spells CSASTDNSYNEQFF. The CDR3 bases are TGCAGTGCTAGCACGGACAACTCCTACAATGAGCAGTTCTTC.

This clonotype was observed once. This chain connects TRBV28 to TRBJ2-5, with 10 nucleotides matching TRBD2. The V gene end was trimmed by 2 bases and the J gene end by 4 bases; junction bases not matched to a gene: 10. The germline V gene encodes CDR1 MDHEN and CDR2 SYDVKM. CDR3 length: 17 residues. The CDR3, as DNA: TGTGCCAGCAGTTTACCTAGGACTAGCGGACGCCGAGAGACCCAGTACTTC. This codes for CASSLPRTSGRRETQYF.

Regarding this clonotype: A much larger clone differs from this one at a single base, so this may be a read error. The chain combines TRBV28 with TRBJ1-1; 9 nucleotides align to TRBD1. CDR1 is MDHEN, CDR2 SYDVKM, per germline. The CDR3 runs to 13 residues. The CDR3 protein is CTSRITPTGGAFF. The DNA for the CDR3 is TGTACCAGCAGGATCACCCCGACAGGGGGTGCTTTCTTT.

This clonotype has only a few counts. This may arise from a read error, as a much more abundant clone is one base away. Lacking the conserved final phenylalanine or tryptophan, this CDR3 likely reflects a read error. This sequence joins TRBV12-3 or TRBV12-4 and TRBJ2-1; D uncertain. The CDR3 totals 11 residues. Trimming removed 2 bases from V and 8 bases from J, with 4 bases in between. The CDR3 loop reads CASSLSDEQFL. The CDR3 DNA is TGTGCCAGCAGTTTATCCGATGAGCAGTTCCTC.

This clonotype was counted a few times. As DNA, the CDR3 is TGTGCCAGCTCACCACCGGCTAGCGGGAACAATGAGCAGTTCTTC. This sequence encodes CASSPPASGNNEQFF. The V and J genes are TRBV18 and TRBJ2-1, with 9 bases that match TRBD2. V shed 0 bases, J shed 5 bases, and the junction held 2 bases outside the gene matches. Germline lookup yields CDR1 KGHSH and CDR2 LQKENI. This CDR3 contains 15 residues.

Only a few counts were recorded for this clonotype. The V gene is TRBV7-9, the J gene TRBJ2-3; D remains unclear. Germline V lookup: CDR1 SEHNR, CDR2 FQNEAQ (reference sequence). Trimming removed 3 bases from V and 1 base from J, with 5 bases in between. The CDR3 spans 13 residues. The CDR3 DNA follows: TGTGCCAGCAGCTTCGACCGCACAGATACGCAGTATTTT. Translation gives CASSFDRTDTQYF.

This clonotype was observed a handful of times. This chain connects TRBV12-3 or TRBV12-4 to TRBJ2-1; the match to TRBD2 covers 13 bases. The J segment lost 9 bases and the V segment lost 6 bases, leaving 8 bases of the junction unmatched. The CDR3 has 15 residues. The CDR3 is CASRPWTSGGGEQFF. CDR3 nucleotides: TGTGCCAGCAGACCTTGGACTAGCGGGGGTGGTGAGCAGTTCTTC.

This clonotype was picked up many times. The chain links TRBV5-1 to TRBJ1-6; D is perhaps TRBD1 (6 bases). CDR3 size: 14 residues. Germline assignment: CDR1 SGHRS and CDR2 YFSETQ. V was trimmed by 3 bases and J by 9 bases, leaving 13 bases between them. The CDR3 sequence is CASSSGQRSSPLHF. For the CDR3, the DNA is TGCGCCAGCAGCTCTGGACAGCGGAGTTCACCCCTCCACTTT.

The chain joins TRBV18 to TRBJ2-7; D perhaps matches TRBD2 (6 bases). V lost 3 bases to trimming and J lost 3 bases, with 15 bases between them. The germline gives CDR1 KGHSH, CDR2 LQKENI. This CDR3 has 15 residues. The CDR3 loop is CASSPGGTQHYEQYF. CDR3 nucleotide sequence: TGTGCCAGCTCACCGGGCGGGACGCAGCACTACGAGCAGTACTTC.

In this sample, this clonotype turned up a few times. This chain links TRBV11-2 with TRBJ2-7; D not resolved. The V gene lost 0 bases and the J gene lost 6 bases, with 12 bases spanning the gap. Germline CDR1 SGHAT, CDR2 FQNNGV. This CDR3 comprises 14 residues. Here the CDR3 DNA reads TGTGCCAGCAGCTTAGATCTCCCGATTTCCGAGCAGTACTTC. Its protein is CASSLDLPISEQYF. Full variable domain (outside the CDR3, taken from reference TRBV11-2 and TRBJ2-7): EAGVAQSPRYKIIEKRQSVAFWCNPISGHATLYWYQQILGQGPKLLIQFQNNGVVDDSQLPKDRFSAERLKGVDSTLKIQPAKLEDSAVYLCASSLDLPISEQYFGPGTRLTVT.

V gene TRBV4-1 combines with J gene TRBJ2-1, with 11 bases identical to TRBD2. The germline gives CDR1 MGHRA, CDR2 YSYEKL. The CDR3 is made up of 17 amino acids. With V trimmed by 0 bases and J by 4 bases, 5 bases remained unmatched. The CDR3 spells CASSQDPASGRYNEQFF. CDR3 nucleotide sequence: TGCGCCAGCAGCCAAGACCCGGCTAGCGGGAGGTACAATGAGCAGTTCTTC.

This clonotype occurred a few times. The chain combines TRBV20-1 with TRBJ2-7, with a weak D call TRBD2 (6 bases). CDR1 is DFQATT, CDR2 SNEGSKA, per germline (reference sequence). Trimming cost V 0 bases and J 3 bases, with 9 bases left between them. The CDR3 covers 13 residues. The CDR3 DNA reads TGCAGTGCTAGAGATAGGAGGGACTACGAGCAGTACTTC. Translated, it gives CSARDRRDYEQYF.

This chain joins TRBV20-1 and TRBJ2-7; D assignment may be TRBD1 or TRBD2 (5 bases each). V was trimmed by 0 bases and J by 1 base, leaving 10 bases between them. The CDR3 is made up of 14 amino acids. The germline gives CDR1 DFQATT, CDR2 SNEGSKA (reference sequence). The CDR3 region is CSARDEGNSYEQYF. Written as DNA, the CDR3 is TGCAGTGCTAGAGATGAGGGGAATTCCTACGAGCAGTACTTC.

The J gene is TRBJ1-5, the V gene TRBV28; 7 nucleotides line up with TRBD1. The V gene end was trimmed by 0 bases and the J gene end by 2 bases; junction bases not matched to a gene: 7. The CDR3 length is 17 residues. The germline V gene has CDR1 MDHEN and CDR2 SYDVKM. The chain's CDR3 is CASSLWTGRGGNQPQHF. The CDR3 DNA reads TGTGCCAGCAGTTTATGGACAGGGCGGGGGGGCAATCAGCCCCAGCATTTT.

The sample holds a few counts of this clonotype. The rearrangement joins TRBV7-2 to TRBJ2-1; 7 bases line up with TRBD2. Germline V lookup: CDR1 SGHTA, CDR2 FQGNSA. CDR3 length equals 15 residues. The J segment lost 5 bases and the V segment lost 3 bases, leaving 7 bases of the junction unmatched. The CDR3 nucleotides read TGTGCCAGCAGCTTTATCCTAGCGGCGAACAATGAGCAGTTCTTC. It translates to CASSFILAANNEQFF.

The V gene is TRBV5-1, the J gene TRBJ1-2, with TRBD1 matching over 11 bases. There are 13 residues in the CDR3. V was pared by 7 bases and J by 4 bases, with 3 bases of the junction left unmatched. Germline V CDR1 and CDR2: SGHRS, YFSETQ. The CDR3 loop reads CASSGTGGYGYTF. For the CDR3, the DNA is TGCGCCAGCTCCGGGACAGGGGGCTATGGCTACACCTTC.

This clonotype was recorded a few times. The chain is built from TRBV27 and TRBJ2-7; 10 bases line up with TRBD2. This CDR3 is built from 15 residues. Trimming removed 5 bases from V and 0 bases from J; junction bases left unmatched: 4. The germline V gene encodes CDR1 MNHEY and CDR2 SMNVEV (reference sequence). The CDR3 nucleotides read TGTGCCAGCAGTCATAGCGGGGGGAGCTCCTACGAGCAGTACTTC. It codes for CASSHSGGSSYEQYF.

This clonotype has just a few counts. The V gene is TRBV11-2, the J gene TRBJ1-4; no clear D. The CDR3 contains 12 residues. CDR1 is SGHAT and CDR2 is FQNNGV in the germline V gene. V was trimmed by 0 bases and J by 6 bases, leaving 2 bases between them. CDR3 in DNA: TGTGCCAGCAGCTTAGATGATGAAAAACTGTTTTTT. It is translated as CASSLDDEKLFF.

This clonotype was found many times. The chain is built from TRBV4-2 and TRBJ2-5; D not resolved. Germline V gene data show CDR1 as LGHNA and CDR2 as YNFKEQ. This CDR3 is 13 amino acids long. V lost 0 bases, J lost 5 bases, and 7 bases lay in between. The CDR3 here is CASSQDLLETQYF. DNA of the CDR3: TGTGCCAGCAGCCAAGACTTATTGGAGACCCAGTACTTC.

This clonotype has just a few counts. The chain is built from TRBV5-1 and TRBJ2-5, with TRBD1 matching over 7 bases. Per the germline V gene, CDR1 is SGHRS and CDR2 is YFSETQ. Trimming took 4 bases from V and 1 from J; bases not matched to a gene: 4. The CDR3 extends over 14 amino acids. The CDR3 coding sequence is TGCGCCAGCAGCGGACAGGATTTCCAAGAGACCCAGTACTTC. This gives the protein CASSGQDFQETQYF.

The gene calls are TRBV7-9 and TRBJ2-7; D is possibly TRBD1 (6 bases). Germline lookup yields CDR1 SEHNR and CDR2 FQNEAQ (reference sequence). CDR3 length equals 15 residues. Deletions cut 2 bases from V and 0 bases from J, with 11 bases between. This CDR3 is CASSLWRQDSYEQYF. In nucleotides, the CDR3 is TGTGCCAGCAGCTTATGGAGACAGGACTCCTACGAGCAGTACTTC.

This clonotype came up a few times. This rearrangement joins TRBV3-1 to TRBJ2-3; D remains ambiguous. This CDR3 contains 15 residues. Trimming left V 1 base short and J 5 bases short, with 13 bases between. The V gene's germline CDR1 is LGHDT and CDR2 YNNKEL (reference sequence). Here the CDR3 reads CASSQGGMVGDTQYF. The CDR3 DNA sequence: TGTGCCAGCAGCCAAGGAGGTATGGTCGGAGATACGCAGTATTTT.

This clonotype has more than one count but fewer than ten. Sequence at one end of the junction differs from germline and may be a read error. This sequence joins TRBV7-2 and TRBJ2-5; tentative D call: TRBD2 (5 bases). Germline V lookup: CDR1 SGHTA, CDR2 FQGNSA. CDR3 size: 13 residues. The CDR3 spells CASSLPEEEAQYF. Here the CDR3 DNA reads TGTGCCAGCAGCTTACCGGAGGAAGAGGCCCAGTACTTC.

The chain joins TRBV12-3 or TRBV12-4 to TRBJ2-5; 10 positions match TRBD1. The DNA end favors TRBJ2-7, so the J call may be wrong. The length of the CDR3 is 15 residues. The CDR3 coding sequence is TGTGCCAGCAGGAGACGGGACAGGGGAACCTACGAGCAGTACTTC. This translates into CASRRRDRGTYEQYF.